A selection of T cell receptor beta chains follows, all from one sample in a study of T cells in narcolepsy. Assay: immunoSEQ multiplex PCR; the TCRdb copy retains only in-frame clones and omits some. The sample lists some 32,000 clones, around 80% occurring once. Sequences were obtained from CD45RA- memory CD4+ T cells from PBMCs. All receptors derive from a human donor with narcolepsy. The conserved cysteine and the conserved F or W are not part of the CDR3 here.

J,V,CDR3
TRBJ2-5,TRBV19,ASSMRSGGARETQY
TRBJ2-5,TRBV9,ASSVAPGTGVETQY
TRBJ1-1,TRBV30,AWSGRGGLDTEAF
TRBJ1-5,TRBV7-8,ASGQGSNQPQH
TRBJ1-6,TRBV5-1,ASSLEFYNSPLH
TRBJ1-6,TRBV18,ASSLGQSNSPLH
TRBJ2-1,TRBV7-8,ASSLALRAYEQF
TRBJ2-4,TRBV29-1,SVVYVNIQY
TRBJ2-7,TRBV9,ASSATGTRGNEQY
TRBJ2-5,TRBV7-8,ASSHPPGAGEAQY
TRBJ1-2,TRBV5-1,ASSSGQVNYGYT
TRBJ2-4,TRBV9,ASSVSNGNIQY
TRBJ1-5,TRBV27,ASSLVQSNQPQH
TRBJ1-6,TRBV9,ASSATDSKLNSPLH
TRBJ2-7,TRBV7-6,ASSSSTGRVGTYEQY
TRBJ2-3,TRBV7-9,ASSLAGTFTDTQY
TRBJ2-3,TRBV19,ASSMEARGGTDTQY
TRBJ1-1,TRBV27,ASSLYHDKTEAF
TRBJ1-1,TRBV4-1,ASSQIDLGFMNTEAF
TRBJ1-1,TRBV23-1,ASSQGSTEAF
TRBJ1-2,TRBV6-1,ASSSQGAYGYT
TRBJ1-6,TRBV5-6,ASSLVGESPLH
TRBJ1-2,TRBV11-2,ASSLDPGLNYGYT
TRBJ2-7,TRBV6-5,ASTPLAGGRYEQY
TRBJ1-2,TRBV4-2,ASSYDRGTGGYT
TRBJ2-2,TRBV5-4,ASSSGTLWTGELF
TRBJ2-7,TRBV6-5,ASRMGQGPYYEQY
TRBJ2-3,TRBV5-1,ASSSSTGADTQY
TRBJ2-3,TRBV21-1,ASSKETTYTDTQY
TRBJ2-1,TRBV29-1,SVAPLRQGSSYNEQF
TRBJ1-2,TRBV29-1,SVNTGTANYGYT
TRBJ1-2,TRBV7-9,ASSLSGTGGYGYT
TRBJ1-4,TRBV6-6,ASSGGQPNEKLF
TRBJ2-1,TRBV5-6,ASSFGASWGLDYNEQF
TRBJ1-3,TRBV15,ATSRDGNSGNTIY
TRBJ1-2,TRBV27,ASSLSPGLEGGYT
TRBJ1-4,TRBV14,ASSLQGLGEKLF
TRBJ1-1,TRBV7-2,ASSLTGLTEAF
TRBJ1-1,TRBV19,ASSTGRNTEAF
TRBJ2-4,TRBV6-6,ASSTKTLLGNIQY
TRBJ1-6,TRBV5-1,ASSLDSQNSPLH
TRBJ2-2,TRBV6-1,ASSGVTGELF
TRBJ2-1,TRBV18,ASSTPGGGQF